Listed here are 25 T cell receptor beta chains from one sample, sequenced in a study of blood T cell repertoires in COVID-19. Only in-frame clones appear in the TCRdb table, and some are missing; sequencing was by immunoSEQ multiplex PCR. The sample includes under 100,000 clones, about nine tenths of them seen just once. The sample consisted of peripheral blood. The receptors here all came from a man aged 55 to 70 with COVID-19, enrolled during active disease.

The sample holds one count of this clone. The CDR3 DNA reads TGTGCCATCAGTGAGCAGGCAGGGGCTGGCTACACCTTC. This encodes CAISEQAGAGYTF. The V gene is TRBV10-3, the J gene TRBJ1-2; D might be TRBD1 (6 bases). Trimming left V 2 bases short and J 7 bases short, with 11 bases between. The CDR3 extends over 13 amino acids. CDR1 is ENHRY, CDR2 SYGVKD, per germline.

This chain joins TRBV7-6 and TRBJ1-1; 8 bases map to TRBD1. CDR3 size: 15 residues. Trimming removed 5 bases from V and 1 base from J; junction bases left unmatched: 6. The germline gives CDR1 SGHVS, CDR2 FNYEAQ. CDR3 loop: CASSTRQGRNTEAFF. CDR3 DNA sequence: TGTGCCAGCAGCACCCGACAGGGGCGGAACACTGAAGCTTTCTTT. The full variable domain, its missing parts supplied by reference TRBV7-6 and TRBJ1-1, is GAGVSQSPRYKVTKRGQDVALRCDPISGHVSLYWYRQALGQGPEFLTYFNYEAQQDKSGLPNDRFSAERPEGSISTLTIQRTEQRDSAMYRCASSTRQGRNTEAFFGQGTRLTVV.

The count of this clone is one. This sequence joins TRBV7-9 and TRBJ2-3; tentative D call: TRBD1 (6 bases). There are 15 residues in the CDR3. Trimming pared 1 base from V and 4 bases from J, leaving 12 bases between. Germline V gives CDR1 SEHNR, CDR2 FQNEAQ (reference sequence). The CDR3, as DNA: TGTGCCAGCAGCTTAGGACAGGTTCCCGCAGATACGCAGTATTTT. Its translation: CASSLGQVPADTQYF.

This clone came up once. This chain connects TRBV11-2 to TRBJ2-7; TRBD1 might be the D (6 bases). The CDR3 has 17 amino acids. In germline, CDR1 is SGHAT, CDR2 FQNNGV. V gave up 4 bases and J gave up 2 bases, with 21 bases separating them. CDR3 protein: CASSSGAQNGGAYEQYF. In nucleotides, the CDR3 is TGTGCCAGCAGCTCAGGGGCGCAGAACGGTGGGGCCTACGAGCAGTACTTC.

This sequence joins TRBV30 and TRBJ1-1; 7 bases align to TRBD1. Germline lookup yields CDR1 GTSNPN and CDR2 SVGIG (reference sequence). V was pared by 2 bases and J by 1 base, with 4 bases of the junction left unmatched. The CDR3 has 14 residues. The CDR3, as DNA: TGTGCCTGGAGTCCCGACAGGGAGAACACTGAAGCTTTCTTT. It is translated as CAWSPDRENTEAFF. Full variable domain (missing parts from reference TRBV30 and TRBJ1-1): SQTIHQWPATLVQPVGSPLSLECTVEGTSNPNLYWYRQAAGRGLQLLFYSVGIGQISSEVPQNLSASRPQDRQFILSSKKLLLSDSGFYLCAWSPDRENTEAFFGQGTRLTVV.

The genes are TRBV19 and TRBJ1-5; TRBD1 aligns across 7 bases. The ends lost 2 bases at V and 5 bases at J; junction bases unmatched: 9. The CDR3 runs 16 residues. The germline V gene encodes CDR1 LNHDA and CDR2 SQIVND (reference sequence). CDR3 loop: CASSIPKGAGDQPQHF. CDR3 bases: TGTGCCAGTAGTATACCTAAGGGGGCAGGGGATCAGCCCCAGCATTTT.

The CDR3 region has the DNA TGCGCCAGCAGCTGGACTAGCGGGAGTCGCAATGAGCAGTTCTTC. As protein: CASSWTSGSRNEQFF. The chain recombines TRBV5-1 with TRBJ2-1; 13 bases agree with TRBD2. V dropped 3 bases and J dropped 6; count of bases not matched to a gene: 3. Germline CDR1 SGHRS, CDR2 YFSETQ. The CDR3 loop spans 15 amino acids.

DNA for the CDR3: TGTGCCAGCATTAGCGGGACTAGAGGAAATGAGCAGTTCTTC. Its translation: CASISGTRGNEQFF. The J gene is TRBJ2-1, the V gene TRBV6-5, with 8 bases identical to TRBD2. CDR3 size: 14 residues. V lost 7 bases to trimming and J lost 7 bases; unmatched junction nucleotides: 9. Looked up from germline, CDR1 is MNHEY and CDR2 is SVGAGI.

The chain links TRBV14 to TRBJ1-1; D remains ambiguous. The CDR3 covers 15 residues. Germline V gives CDR1 SGHDN, CDR2 FVKESK. Trimming cost V 1 base and J 5 bases, with 14 bases left between them. The CDR3 DNA is TGTGCCAGCAGCCAAGGGGTAGGGAGGTGGACTGAAGCTTTCTTT. Its protein product is CASSQGVGRWTEAFF.

This chain joins TRBV9 and TRBJ2-3, with 8 bases fitting TRBD2. Trimming cost V 0 bases and J 1 base; bases outside gene matches: 4. This CDR3 contains 16 residues. Germline V gene sequence: CDR1 SGDLS, CDR2 YYNGEE. CDR3 in amino acids: CASSVAGREGTDTQYF. The CDR3 DNA reads TGTGCCAGCAGCGTAGCTGGGCGGGAGGGCACAGATACGCAGTATTTT. Full variable domain (missing parts from reference TRBV9 and TRBJ2-3): DSGVTQTPKHLITATGQRVTLRCSPRSGDLSVYWYQQSLDQGLQFLIQYYNGEERAKGNILERFSAQQFPDLHSELNLSSLELGDSALYFCASSVAGREGTDTQYFGPGTRLTVL.

This clone was seen only once. The chain employs TRBV6-2 or TRBV6-3 and TRBJ1-1; possibly TRBD1 for D (5 bases). This CDR3 has 13 residues. Germline V gene sequence: CDR1 MNHEY, CDR2 SVGEGT. Trimming stripped 1 base from V and 3 bases from J, with 6 bases between. The CDR3 protein is CASSYFRDTEAFF. CDR3 in DNA: TGTGCCAGCAGTTACTTCAGGGACACTGAAGCTTTCTTT.

The V and J genes are TRBV2 and TRBJ2-1; D may be TRBD1 (6 bases). CDR1 is SNHLY, CDR2 FYNNEI, per germline. The V and J ends lost 1 base and 4 bases respectively, with 17 bases between them. The length of the CDR3 is 17 residues. CDR3 bases: TGTGCCAGCAGTGAAGTGGGCATCAGGGGCCCTTACAATGAGCAGTTCTTC. This codes for CASSEVGIRGPYNEQFF.

A few counts support this clone. The chain couples TRBV12-5 to TRBJ1-1; D remains unclear. CDR3 size: 12 residues. The germline CDR1 and CDR2 sequences are LGHNT and FRNRAP. V was shortened by 10 bases and J by 8 bases, with 17 bases between the two germline ends. The DNA for the CDR3 is TGTGCTACTCAATCGACTAAAGAGGAAGCTTTCTTT. Translating gives CATQSTKEEAFF.

CDR3 nucleotide sequence: TGCGCCAGCAGCTTGGGACAGGGGTCCAATGAGCAGTTCTTC. This encodes CASSLGQGSNEQFF. The rearrangement links TRBV5-1 to TRBJ2-1; 8 nucleotides match TRBD1. This CDR3 contains 14 residues. The germline gives CDR1 SGHRS, CDR2 YFSETQ. With 0 bases clipped from V and 6 bases from J, the junction kept 2 bases outside the gene matches.

This clone was counted a few times. This sequence joins TRBV30 and TRBJ1-6; 7 positions match TRBD1. The CDR3 totals 15 residues. The germline CDR1 and CDR2 sequences are GTSNPN and SVGIG (reference sequence). V trimming: 4 bases; J trimming: 9 bases; junction bases outside the gene matches: 12. CDR3 loop: CAWTATGTDTSPLHF. The CDR3 DNA is TGTGCCTGGACCGCAACCGGGACAGATACTTCACCCCTCCACTTT.

The rearrangement joins TRBV7-9 to TRBJ2-7, with D maybe TRBD1 (5 bases). The V end was cut by 2 bases, the J end by 5 bases, with 19 bases between. This CDR3 is built from 16 residues. Germline-derived CDR1 and CDR2 are SEHNR and FQNEAQ (reference sequence). CDR3 residues: CASSLRALSGYDEQYF. CDR3 sequence (DNA): TGTGCCAGCAGCTTACGCGCGCTATCAGGGTACGACGAGCAGTACTTC.

The V and J genes are TRBV27 and TRBJ2-3; possibly TRBD1 for D (5 bases). Trimming took 5 bases from V and 0 from J, leaving 12 bases between them. The germline gives CDR1 MNHEY, CDR2 SMNVEV (reference sequence). The CDR3 contains 15 residues. The DNA of the CDR3 is TGTGCCAGCAGTCTCCAGGGCCCCAGCACAGATACGCAGTATTTT. This encodes CASSLQGPSTDTQYF.

V and J are TRBV19 and TRBJ2-3; TRBD2 matches at 11 bases. V was clipped by 3 bases and J by 4 bases; unmatched bases: 6. This CDR3 region has 16 residues. The germline V gene encodes CDR1 LNHDA and CDR2 SQIVND (reference sequence). The CDR3 loop reads CASSIIAGGPPDTQYF. The CDR3 DNA reads as TGTGCCAGTAGTATTATAGCGGGAGGGCCTCCAGATACGCAGTATTTT.

The chain links TRBV5-5 to TRBJ1-2; TRBD1 aligns across 9 bases. The CDR3 has 16 residues. CDR1 is SGHKS and CDR2 is YYEKEE in the germline V gene (reference sequence). Trimming cost V 2 bases and J 4 bases; bases outside gene matches: 9. The CDR3 nucleotides are TGTGCCAGCAGCTTCACTACAGGGGGCCGTGGCTATGGCTACACCTTC. Residues: CASSFTTGGRGYGYTF.

The chain recombines TRBV24-1 with TRBJ2-3; D possibly corresponds to TRBD1 (6 bases). This CDR3 region has 12 residues. Trimming removed 5 bases at V and 7 bases at J, with 9 bases between. CDR1 and CDR2 from the germline V gene are KGHDR and SFDVKD. CDR3 amino acids: CATSVGANTQYF. The CDR3 bases are TGTGCCACCAGTGTGGGGGCTAATACGCAGTATTTT.

The CDR3 nucleotides are TGTGCCAGCACCCTCGGCGGGAGGGCCTTCTACGAGCAGTACTTC. Its protein product is CASTLGGRAFYEQYF. The chain is built from TRBV28 and TRBJ2-7; 9 nucleotides align to TRBD2. Germline V gene lookup returns CDR1 MDHEN and CDR2 SYDVKM. With 7 bases clipped from V and 3 bases from J, the junction kept 10 bases outside the gene matches. This CDR3 spans 15 amino acids.

V is TRBV11-2 and J is TRBJ2-5; TRBD2 is a possible D gene (5 bases). This CDR3 has 13 amino acids. Germline V gene sequence: CDR1 SGHAT, CDR2 FQNNGV. The V end was cut by 5 bases, the J end by 4 bases, with 11 bases between. The CDR3 spells CASSPPGVETQYF. Here the CDR3 DNA reads TGTGCCAGCAGCCCACCCGGGGTAGAGACCCAGTACTTC.

As concerns this clone: At one of its ends the junction is not consistent with the germline gene, which may arise from a read error. The chain uses TRBV7-7 and TRBJ2-1; the D gene is possibly TRBD2 (7 bases). The CDR3 has 16 amino acids. Germline V gives CDR1 SSHAT, CDR2 FNYEAQ (reference sequence). CDR3 bases: TGTGCTAGCAGCCGGACCCGGGGGGCGGGCGACAATGAGCAGTTCTTC. It yields the protein CASSRTRGAGDNEQFF.

This clone was counted only a few times. The chain joins TRBV5-1 to TRBJ1-4, with 7 positions matching TRBD1. After removal of 4 bases from V and 3 bases from J, the junction contained 6 bases not matched to a gene. Germline V lookup: CDR1 SGHRS, CDR2 YFSETQ. The CDR3 sequence is 15 residues long. The CDR3, as DNA: TGCGCCAGCAGCGCCGACAGGGTTGCTAATGAAAAACTGTTTTTT. It codes for CASSADRVANEKLFF.

The chain's CDR3 is CASSQDPGLAGSYNEQFF. The DNA for the CDR3 is TGCGCCAGCAGCCAAGACCCGGGACTAGCGGGCTCCTACAATGAGCAGTTCTTC. The chain links TRBV4-3 to TRBJ2-1, with 12 bases aligning to TRBD2. This CDR3 spans 18 amino acids. In germline, CDR1 is LGHNA, CDR2 YSLEER. The V gene end was trimmed by 0 bases and the J gene end by 0 bases; junction bases not matched to a gene: 3.